These 21 T cell receptor beta chains share one sample of origin, sequenced in a study of breast tumors, draining lymph nodes, adjacent tissues. Via MiXCR, TCRdb re-called the multiplex PCR reads, giving one row per CDR3 protein. The sample holds about 230,000 distinct CDR3 sequences, about 34% seen once. The lymph nodes were axillary draining lymph nodes from breast cancer patients. The sequenced sample consisted of axillary lymph node tissue. These receptors were obtained from a female donor with breast cancer. Some clones in this sample may be carry-over from other donors' samples.

The rearrangement uses TRBV7-3 and TRBJ1-2; D uncertain. This CDR3 has 16 amino acids. The germline gives CDR1 SGHTA, CDR2 FQGTGA. Trimming took off 2 bases at V and 2 bases at J, with 15 bases between the two ends. The CDR3, as DNA: TGTGCCAGCAGCTTAGCACTAGCGGGAAGAAACTATGGCTACACCTTC. This codes for CASSLALAGRNYGYTF.

This clonotype was seen repeatedly, ten times or more. The chain uses TRBV20-1 and TRBJ2-7, with D possibly TRBD2 on 5 matching bases. CDR3 length equals 14 residues. Trimming removed 6 bases from V and 3 bases from J, with 18 bases in between. Germline CDR1 reads DFQATT; CDR2 reads SNEGSKA (reference sequence). In DNA, the CDR3 is TGCAGTGCCGCTAGACCCCCGGCGGGCTACGAGCAGTACTTC. Protein sequence: CSAARPPAGYEQYF.

A note on this clonotype: A clone one base away is much larger, so this may be a read error. This sequence joins TRBV6-5 and TRBJ2-5, with D possibly matching TRBD1 (6 bases). Trimming removed 6 bases at V and 4 bases at J, with 18 bases between. Per the germline V gene, CDR1 is MNHEY and CDR2 is SVGAGI. This CDR3 is built from 15 residues. Written as DNA, the CDR3 is TGTGCCAGCAGGACGCGGAGGACAGCTCGAGAGACCCAGTACTTC. Translation: CASRTRRTARETQYF.

This clonotype was counted at least ten times. The V call is TRBV18, the J call TRBJ2-7; 7 nucleotides match TRBD2. This CDR3 is 14 amino acids long. Per the germline V gene, CDR1 is KGHSH and CDR2 is LQKENI. V lost 4 bases and J lost 6; bases outside the gene matches: 9. The CDR3 here is CASSLLSGDSEQYF. The CDR3 bases are TGTGCCAGCTCACTTTTAAGCGGGGATAGCGAGCAGTACTTC.

The V call is TRBV7-9, the J call TRBJ1-2, with 7 bases aligning to TRBD1. After removal of 5 bases from V and 8 bases from J, the junction contained 5 bases not matched to a gene. CDR3 length: 12 residues. Germline-derived CDR1 and CDR2 are SEHNR and FQNEAQ (reference sequence). CDR3 protein: CASSPRQGGYTF. The CDR3 region has the DNA TGTGCCAGCAGCCCCCGACAGGGAGGCTACACCTTC. Supplemented by reference TRBV7-9 and TRBJ1-2, the full variable domain reads DTGVSQNPRHKITKRGQNVTFRCDPISEHNRLYWYRQTLGQGPEFLTYFQNEAQLEKSRLLSDRFSAERPKGSFSTLEIQRTEQGDSAMYLCASSPRQGGYTFGSGTRLTVV.

Concerning this clonotype itself: A read error is possible here, since a much larger clone lies one base away. V gene TRBV12-3 or TRBV12-4 combines with J gene TRBJ2-2, with D maybe TRBD1 (5 bases). The V gene lost 8 bases and the J gene lost 5 bases, with 18 bases spanning the gap. There are 15 residues in the CDR3. The CDR3 coding sequence is TGTGCCAGCTGTGGGGCCCCTCTGGGAACCGGGGAGCTGTTTTTT. Its translation: CASCGAPLGTGELFF.

The chain joins TRBV24-1 to TRBJ2-6; no clear D gene. CDR1 is KGHDR, CDR2 SFDVKD, per germline. This CDR3 comprises 16 residues. V shed 4 bases and J shed 2 bases, with 11 bases lying between them. CDR3 sequence: CATSELTETGANVLTF. The CDR3 region has the DNA TGTGCCACCAGTGAACTTACAGAGACTGGGGCCAACGTCCTGACTTTC.

There are many counts of this clonotype. The rearrangement links TRBV5-6 to TRBJ2-7, with D perhaps TRBD2 (5 bases). The ends were cut back, 6 bases at V and 4 bases at J, with 17 bases in the middle. Germline V lookup: CDR1 SGHDT, CDR2 YYEEEE. CDR3 length: 14 amino acids. In DNA, the CDR3 is TGTGCCAGCACTGTATCGGGGAGTTCGTACGAGCAGTACTTC. Protein product: CASTVSGSSYEQYF.

This clonotype came up many times. The chain joins TRBV6-5 to TRBJ2-2, with 7 bases fitting TRBD1. The CDR3 has 17 amino acids. CDR1 is MNHEY, CDR2 SVGAGI, per germline. Trimming removed 2 bases from V and 2 bases from J; junction bases left unmatched: 8. CDR3 nucleotide sequence: TGTGCCAGCAGTTACCCTCCCACAGGGGTCAACACCGGGGAGCTGTTTTTT. This codes for CASSYPPTGVNTGELFF.

The chain combines TRBV7-9 with TRBJ1-3, with TRBD1 matching 8 bases. V was clipped by 4 bases and J by 4 bases; unmatched bases: 6. CDR1 is SEHNR, CDR2 FQNEAQ, per germline (reference sequence). The CDR3 runs 15 residues. The CDR3 is CASSYQGAGGNTIYF. For the CDR3, the DNA is TGTGCCAGCAGCTATCAGGGGGCGGGAGGAAACACCATATATTTT.

This clonotype was detected many times. The chain couples TRBV5-1 to TRBJ2-2; D is perhaps TRBD1 (5 bases). The V gene lost 6 bases and the J gene lost 4 bases, with 13 bases spanning the gap. The CDR3 has 14 residues. Germline V gene lookup returns CDR1 SGHRS and CDR2 YFSETQ. The CDR3 DNA reads TGCGCCAGCAACTCCCAGACAGTCACCGGGGAGCTGTTTTTT. This encodes CASNSQTVTGELFF.

In this sample, this clonotype turned up many times. The chain's CDR3 is CASSSRSGRAGLSTGELFF. CDR3 bases: TGTGCCAGTAGTAGCCGTAGCGGGAGGGCCGGGCTTAGCACCGGGGAGCTGTTTTTT. This sequence joins TRBV19 and TRBJ2-2; 11 positions match TRBD2. Germline V gene sequence: CDR1 LNHDA, CDR2 SQIVND (reference sequence). CDR3 size: 19 residues. V trimming: 4 bases; J trimming: 4 bases; junction bases outside the gene matches: 14.

In its sample, this clonotype was seen many times. The chain uses TRBV13 and TRBJ2-2, with 7 bases matching TRBD1. The V segment lost 6 bases and the J segment 1 base; nucleotides outside the gene matches: 11. Germline values: CDR1 PRHDT, CDR2 FYEKMQ (reference sequence). This CDR3 contains 17 residues. CDR3 DNA sequence: TGTGCCAGCAGAATTTACGGACAGGTTAGGAACACCGGGGAGCTGTTTTTT. Translating gives CASRIYGQVRNTGELFF.

V is TRBV20-1 and J is TRBJ2-7; TRBD1 is a possible D gene (6 bases). The CDR3 has 15 residues. The ends were cut back, 6 bases at V and 6 bases at J, with 24 bases in the middle. Germline values: CDR1 DFQATT, CDR2 SNEGSKA (reference sequence). CDR3 amino acids: CSARPLGGIVCEQYF. CDR3 DNA: TGCAGTGCCCGACCCCTAGGGGGAATCGTGTGCGAGCAGTACTTC.

The V call is TRBV6-5, the J call TRBJ1-2; TRBD1 is a possible D gene (6 bases). With 5 bases removed from V and 0 bases from J, the gap between germline ends came to 13 bases. The CDR3 sequence is 15 residues long. Germline assignment: CDR1 MNHEY and CDR2 SVGAGI. The CDR3 sequence: CASSPPGQANYGYTF. CDR3 in DNA: TGTGCCAGCAGTCCGCCGGGACAAGCTAACTATGGCTACACCTTC.

As to this clonotype: A much larger clone differs by one base, so this may be a read error. The chain uses TRBV11-3 and TRBJ2-1, with D possibly matching TRBD2 (6 bases). The CDR3 is 14 amino acids. Germline values: CDR1 SGHNT, CDR2 YENEEA. V lost 1 base and J 6 bases, leaving 10 bases between the germline ends. The CDR3 region has the DNA TGTGCCAGCAGCTTAGCGAGCGGGTCCAATGAGCAGTTCTTC. It translates to CASSLASGSNEQFF.

This clonotype was recorded at least ten times. The genes are TRBV7-9 and TRBJ2-1; D is perhaps TRBD2 (6 bases). CDR3 length: 15 amino acids. Between the trimmed V and J ends, which lost 5 bases and 3 bases, there was a span of 14 bases. Germline V gene sequence: CDR1 SEHNR, CDR2 FQNEAQ (reference sequence). CDR3 coding DNA: TGTGCCAGCAGCACGTCTGGGCGGGACTACAATGAGCAGTTCTTC. Its protein is CASSTSGRDYNEQFF.

The chain combines TRBV2 with TRBJ2-1; TRBD2 might be the D (7 bases). Looked up from germline, CDR1 is SNHLY and CDR2 is FYNNEI. Trimming cost V 4 bases and J 7 bases, with 14 bases left between them. This CDR3 is 14 amino acids long. CDR3: CASSGRGGGNEQFF. In nucleotides, the CDR3 is TGTGCCAGCAGTGGTAGGGGGGGAGGGAATGAGCAGTTCTTC.

The DNA for the CDR3 is TGTGCCAGCAGTGAAGTACGCGGCGGGAGCTCCTATAATTCACCCCTCCACTTT. Translating it yields CASSEVRGGSSYNSPLHF. This chain links TRBV2 with TRBJ1-6; no firm D call. V lost 1 base and J 0 bases, leaving 13 bases between the germline ends. CDR3 size: 18 residues. CDR1 and CDR2 (germline): SNHLY, FYNNEI.

The rearrangement joins TRBV2 to TRBJ2-7; 7 nucleotides agree with TRBD1. CDR3 length equals 13 residues. Germline CDR1 reads SNHLY; CDR2 reads FYNNEI. With V trimmed by 5 bases and J by 9 bases, 10 bases remained unmatched. CDR3 in DNA: TGTGCCAGCAGTAGGACAGGCCTAAAGGTGCAGTACTTC. Its protein is CASSRTGLKVQYF. Filled out from reference TRBV2 and TRBJ2-7, the complete variable domain reads EPEVTQTPSHQVTQMGQEVILRCVPISNHLYFYWYRQILGQKVEFLVSFYNNEISEKSEIFDDQFSVERPDGSNFTLKIRSTKLEDSAMYFCASSRTGLKVQYFGPGTRLTVT.

As to this clonotype: This may come from a read error, since a much larger clone is one base off. The J gene is TRBJ2-7, the V gene TRBV6-6; 14 bases are shared with TRBD2. V lost 5 bases to trimming and J lost 2 bases; unmatched junction nucleotides: 11. In germline, CDR1 is MNHNY, CDR2 SVGAGI (reference sequence). The CDR3 extends over 18 amino acids. The CDR3 reads CASSHRGLAGVGTYEQYF. The DNA for the CDR3 is TGTGCCAGCAGTCACAGGGGACTAGCGGGAGTGGGGACCTACGAGCAGTACTTC.